Listed below are T cell receptor beta chains from one sample, sequenced in a study of patients and donors after allogeneic stem cell transplantation. TCRdb recomputed calls from the RT-PCR reads with MiXCR, one row per CDR3 protein. The data hold over 200,000 distinct CDR3 sequences, with roughly 38% observed a single time. Sequencing used blood, either unsorted or a sorted T cell fraction (not recorded which). The receptors stem from a human donor who was either an allogeneic HSCT recipient or a stem cell or donor lymphocyte infusion donor (not recorded which). It is not recorded whose cells these are; they may come from a transplant donor. The conserved cysteine and the conserved F or W are not part of the CDR3 here.

V	CDR3
TRBV10-3	AISGMNTEAF
TRBV10-3	AIRWDAFYYGYT
TRBV7-2	ASSLIGTAYLRGYT
TRBV11-2	ASSLPEGADTQY
TRBV29-1	SVDPPRGWYQETQY
TRBV28	ASSSGQASRETQY
TRBV5-1	ASSSGQGSYGYT
TRBV14	ASSPTWANIQY
TRBV30	ARSPNTGYTEAF
TRBV7-2	ASSRFVLPVRAANYGYT
TRBV7-3	ASSLDRGINHEQF
TRBV10-3	ASRTVTSNYGYT
TRBV12-3/TRBV12-4	ASSFTRSGNTIY
TRBV28	ASSLWGTGHQPQH
TRBV5-1	ASSMAPSTDTQY
TRBV7-2	ASSFSGNTDTQY
TRBV7-9	ASTNQGKNEKLF
TRBV7-9	VSSFWSSYNSPLH
TRBV7-9	ASSFTGGSGNTIY
TRBV10-3	AIRGDSRIEAF
TRBV12-5	ASGLGAATEAF
TRBV7-2	ASSLRDRGWTDTQY
TRBV20-1	SASPNLAGATDTQY
TRBV18	ASSPDGTGASGYT
TRBV4-1	ASSQDSRPATGTGSGNTIY
TRBV20-1	SARWDRILSSYNSPLH
TRBV7-6	ASSLAATDTQY
TRBV20-1	SASGQTRQPQH
TRBV28	ASSLGGASEAF
TRBV6-2/TRBV6-3	ASSGPGPSNTEAF
TRBV6-5	ASRRGRVSTEAF
TRBV18	ASSARQDNTEAF
TRBV3-1	ASSQDLVNYGYT
TRBV5-1	ASSLAPGQSYEQY
TRBV4-1	ASSQTEDYEQY
TRBV7-9	ASSLNARAKF
TRBV20-1	SARDRGRMNTEAF
TRBV11-2	ASSLAYTDTQY
TRBV5-1	ASSPTGGHEKLF
TRBV28	ASSGGQAINGNQPQH
TRBV27	ASARSGAGGYSPLH
TRBV11-2	ASSPGTARARANEKLF
TRBV5-8	ASSLVSGSYGCT
TRBV29-1	SVGVAGGETQY
TRBV3-1	ASNKGFNYGYT
TRBV4-1	ASSQEPGNYEQY
TRBV5-5	ASSLDGRSYGYT
TRBV9	ASSASYMRGYGYT
TRBV15	ATSGQGSEAF
TRBV12-3/TRBV12-4	ASSSDRVVAGYT
TRBV5-1	ASSLDRVRYGYT
TRBV29-1	SVRRGTDTQY
TRBV12-3/TRBV12-4	ARSTRTGPVYGYT